The 31 T cell receptor beta chains presented below share a single source sample, sequenced in a study of T cell responses to AZD1222 COVID-19 vaccine. TCRdb's copy holds only in-frame clones and misses some; the assay was immunoSEQ multiplex PCR. The repertoire holds roughly 180,000 clones, with approximately 93% as singletons. Source: peripheral blood, taken 28 days after the second AZD1222 dose. The origin of the receptors is an adult who received the AZD1222 COVID-19 vaccine.

The chain links TRBV19 to TRBJ1-5, with 10 nucleotides matching TRBD1. The CDR3 sequence is 17 residues long. The trim removed 5 bases at V and 4 bases at J, leaving 11 bases unmatched. Germline CDR1 is LNHDA and CDR2 is SQIVND (reference sequence). The DNA for the CDR3 is TGTGCCAGTAGTTCCCGGGACAGGGGATATGGGAATCAGCCCCAGCATTTT. This gives the protein CASSSRDRGYGNQPQHF.

Only a few counts were recorded for this clone. This CDR3 is also generated by other DNA sequences in the sample. The V call is TRBV12-3 or TRBV12-4, the J call TRBJ1-2; no firm D call. The ends were cut back, 6 bases at V and 5 bases at J, with 7 bases in the middle. The CDR3 covers 11 residues. CDR3 protein: CASSLGYGYTF. In DNA, the CDR3 is TGTGCCAGCAGCCTTGGGTATGGCTACACCTTC.

Concerning this clone itself: The junction differs from germline at one of its ends, possibly a read error. This chain links TRBV4-3 with TRBJ2-7; D remains ambiguous. Germline lookup yields CDR1 LGHNA and CDR2 YSLEER. The CDR3 spans 14 residues. CDR3 in amino acids: CVSSQRGDSYEQYF. The CDR3 nucleotides are TGCGTCAGCAGCCAACGTGGGGACTCCTACGAGCAGTACTTC.

The chain has TRBV6-5 and TRBJ1-2; 10 nucleotides match TRBD1. The germline V gene has CDR1 MNHEY and CDR2 SVGAGI. The junction had 5 bases not matched to a gene; V was cut back by 0 bases and J by 7 bases. This CDR3 is built from 15 residues. The DNA of the CDR3 is TGTGCCAGCAGTTACTCGACAGGGGGCATAGGTGGCTACACCTTC. Translating it yields CASSYSTGGIGGYTF.

This rearrangement joins TRBV11-3 to TRBJ2-3, with a tentative D call TRBD2 (7 bases). V was trimmed by 2 bases and J by 14 bases, leaving 17 bases between them. This CDR3 is 13 amino acids long. The germline gives CDR1 SGHNT, CDR2 YENEEA. CDR3 loop: CASSLREEGGLYF. CDR3 coding DNA: TGTGCCAGCAGCTTAAGGGAAGAGGGGGGGCTGTATTTT.

The chain links TRBV19 to TRBJ1-6; 7 bases map to TRBD1. V lost 7 bases, J lost 9 bases, and 6 bases stayed unmatched. Germline-derived CDR1 and CDR2 are LNHDA and SQIVND (reference sequence). This CDR3 contains 13 residues. CDR3 sequence (DNA): TGTGCCAGTACAGGGGGTTTAAGTTCACCCCTCCACTTT. Protein sequence: CASTGGLSSPLHF. Looking up the rest from reference TRBV19 and TRBJ1-6 gives the full variable domain: DGGITQSPKYLFRKEGQNVTLSCEQNLNHDAMYWYRQDPGQGLRLIYYSQIVNDFQKGDIAEGYSVSREKKESFPLTVTSAQKNPTAFYLCASTGGLSSPLHFGNGTRLTVT.

CDR3 in amino acids: CATSRTTDMNTEAFF. CDR3 bases: TGTGCCACCAGCAGGACGACAGACATGAACACTGAAGCTTTCTTT. This sequence joins TRBV15 and TRBJ1-1; possible D gene TRBD1, 5 bases. The ends were cut back, 3 bases at V and 0 bases at J, with 11 bases in the middle. CDR1 LNHNV and CDR2 YYDKDF come from the germline V gene (reference sequence). The CDR3 is made up of 15 amino acids.

The chain couples TRBV27 to TRBJ2-7; 9 bases fit TRBD1. Germline loops: CDR1 MNHEY, CDR2 SMNVEV (reference sequence). Trimming took 8 bases from V and 6 from J; bases not matched to a gene: 8. The CDR3 totals 13 residues. The CDR3 DNA follows: TGTGCCAGCGGCTGGACAGGGGACGCCGAGCAGTACTTC. It is translated as CASGWTGDAEQYF.

The chain joins TRBV4-3 to TRBJ2-1; D remains unclear. The CDR3 runs to 17 residues. The germline gives CDR1 LGHNA, CDR2 YSLEER. Deletions cut 0 bases from V and 0 bases from J, with 12 bases between. In DNA, the CDR3 is TGCGCCAGCAGCCAAGACCGATCCAGGAGCTCCTACAATGAGCAGTTCTTC. Encoded protein: CASSQDRSRSSYNEQFF.

This clone is a singleton in its sample. The chain recombines TRBV6-2 or TRBV6-3 with TRBJ2-6; TRBD1 agrees at 7 bases. Unmatched junction bases numbered 10, after V lost 2 bases and J lost 0 bases. CDR1 is MNHEY and CDR2 is SVGEGT in the germline V gene. CDR3 length: 19 amino acids. This chain's CDR3 is CASSYDRAFPFSGANVLTF. CDR3 nucleotides: TGTGCCAGCAGTTACGACAGGGCCTTCCCATTCTCTGGGGCCAACGTCCTGACTTTC.

The genes are TRBV4-2 and TRBJ2-5; D call uncertain. The V and J ends lost 1 base and 5 bases respectively, with 17 bases between them. This CDR3 has 16 amino acids. Germline CDR1 is LGHNA and CDR2 is YNFKEQ. The DNA of the CDR3 is TGTGCCAGCAGCCAAGGGGTGGGGTCTAGAGAGGAGACCCAGTACTTC. This encodes CASSQGVGSREETQYF.

This clone was observed a single time. The CDR3 DNA is TGTGCCAGCAGTAGTGGACCAGGGTGGAGAAACACCATATATTTT. Protein: CASSSGPGWRNTIYF. This chain joins TRBV6-5 and TRBJ1-3, with D perhaps matching TRBD1 (5 bases). The germline gives CDR1 MNHEY, CDR2 SVGAGI. The CDR3 runs 15 residues. Trimming left V 5 bases short and J 5 bases short, with 16 bases between.

This chain joins TRBV18 and TRBJ1-1; a weak D match, TRBD1 (6 bases). The CDR3 has 15 amino acids. The germline CDR1 and CDR2 sequences are KGHSH and LQKENI. The V end lost 3 bases, the J end lost 1 base, and 12 bases lay between the germline ends. The CDR3 DNA follows: TGTGCCAGCTCACCGGGATTGGACAGGAACACTGAAGCTTTCTTT. Its translation: CASSPGLDRNTEAFF.

This rearrangement joins TRBV7-9 to TRBJ1-3; 7 bases match TRBD1. There are 14 residues in the CDR3. V shed 5 bases, J shed 8 bases, and the junction held 9 bases outside the gene matches. Germline V CDR1 and CDR2: SEHNR, FQNEAQ (reference sequence). Written as DNA, the CDR3 is TGTGCCAGCAGCACGACAGGGAGGGAGGACACCATATATTTT. This codes for CASSTTGREDTIYF.

This sequence joins TRBV2 and TRBJ1-1; TRBD1 aligns across 8 bases. J gave up 4 bases and V 4 bases, and 5 bases lay outside the gene matches. The V gene's germline CDR1 is SNHLY and CDR2 FYNNEI. The CDR3 consists of 14 residues. For the CDR3, the DNA is TGTGCCAGCAGTGGGACAGGGAGGTCCACTGAAGCTTTCTTT. This encodes CASSGTGRSTEAFF. Based on the CDR3 plus reference TRBV2 and TRBJ1-1, the full variable domain is EPEVTQTPSHQVTQMGQEVILRCVPISNHLYFYWYRQILGQKVEFLVSFYNNEISEKSEIFDDQFSVERPDGSNFTLKIRSTKLEDSAMYFCASSGTGRSTEAFFGQGTRLTVV.

This sequence joins TRBV19 and TRBJ2-1; D call uncertain. From germline, CDR1 is LNHDA and CDR2 SQIVND (reference sequence). The CDR3 runs 13 residues. V was clipped by 0 bases and J by 4 bases, with 4 bases between them. CDR3 bases: TGTGCCAGTAGTATAGATCTATACAATGAGCAGTTCTTC. Its translation is CASSIDLYNEQFF.

The chain recombines TRBV14 with TRBJ2-3; D is perhaps TRBD2 (5 bases). CDR3 size: 17 residues. Trimming stripped 1 base from V and 2 bases from J, with 16 bases between. CDR1 and CDR2 from the germline V gene are SGHDN and FVKESK. The CDR3 here is CASSQVGITYLTDTQYF. The CDR3 region has the DNA TGTGCCAGCAGCCAAGTCGGGATCACTTACCTCACAGATACGCAGTATTTT.

V usage is TRBV7-9 and J usage is TRBJ2-6; 9 bases fit TRBD1. This CDR3 comprises 18 residues. CDR1 and CDR2 (germline): SEHNR, FQNEAQ (reference sequence). J gave up 0 bases and V 5 bases, and 8 bases lay outside the gene matches. The CDR3 bases are TGTGCCAGCAGCGGCTACAGGGGGCTTTACTCTGGGGCCAACGTCCTGACTTTC. It encodes CASSGYRGLYSGANVLTF.

The chain couples TRBV4-1 to TRBJ1-1; perhaps TRBD1 as D (6 bases). The V gene's germline CDR1 is MGHRA and CDR2 YSYEKL. The CDR3 spans 14 residues. The ends were cut back, 2 bases at V and 8 bases at J, with 15 bases in the middle. CDR3 residues: CASSQLTGTREAFF. As DNA, the CDR3 is TGCGCCAGCAGCCAATTAACAGGGACTCGGGAAGCTTTCTTT.

The J gene is TRBJ1-3, the V gene TRBV7-2; possible D gene TRBD1, 5 bases. Germline V gene data show CDR1 as SGHTA and CDR2 as FQGNSA. The ends were cut back, 1 base at V and 7 bases at J, with 11 bases in the middle. The CDR3 has 14 residues. CDR3 bases: TGTGCCAGCAGCTTAGGACGGGGCGGGAACACCATATATTTT. It is translated as CASSLGRGGNTIYF.

V and J are TRBV30 and TRBJ1-2, with no clear D. V lost 2 bases to trimming and J lost 4 bases, with 11 bases between them. This CDR3 contains 13 residues. The V gene's germline CDR1 is GTSNPN and CDR2 SVGIG (reference sequence). The CDR3 DNA reads TGTGCCTGGAGTAGGGAGGACGGCTATGGCTACACCTTC. Amino acids: CAWSREDGYGYTF.

The chain employs TRBV5-1 and TRBJ1-2; D unresolved. The CDR3 spans 16 residues. Looked up from germline, CDR1 is SGHRS and CDR2 is YFSETQ. V lost 2 bases to trimming and J lost 8 bases, with 22 bases between them. The CDR3 region has the DNA TGCGCCAGCAGCTTTCCCAATTCGGGCAGTGGAGGAGGCTACACCTTC. This codes for CASSFPNSGSGGGYTF. Together with reference TRBV5-1 and TRBJ1-2, the CDR3 gives the full variable domain: KAGVTQTPRYLIKTRGQQVTLSCSPISGHRSVSWYQQTPGQGLQFLFEYFSETQRNKGNFPGRFSGRQFSNSRSEMNVSTLELGDSALYLCASSFPNSGSGGGYTFGSGTRLTVV.

The chain has TRBV4-3 and TRBJ2-3, with unresolved D. From germline, CDR1 is LGHNA and CDR2 YSLEER. This CDR3 has 13 amino acids. Trimming left V 7 bases short and J 0 bases short, with 8 bases between. The CDR3 nucleotides read TGCGCCAGCAAAGCCGGTAGCACAGATACGCAGTATTTT. Protein: CASKAGSTDTQYF.

The CDR3 coding sequence is TGTGCCAGCAGCTACGGACTAGTATCCGAGCAGTACTTC. Residues: CASSYGLVSEQYF. The chain recombines TRBV5-4 with TRBJ2-7, with 7 nucleotides matching TRBD2. V was pared by 3 bases and J by 6 bases, with 6 bases of the junction left unmatched. The CDR3 contains 13 residues. From germline, CDR1 is SGHNT and CDR2 YYREEE (reference sequence).

The chain links TRBV30 to TRBJ1-1, with D possibly being TRBD1 (6 bases). V was trimmed by 0 bases and J by 11 bases, leaving 10 bases between them. The CDR3 loop spans 11 amino acids. Germline values: CDR1 GTSNPN, CDR2 SVGIG (reference sequence). Here the CDR3 reads CAWSVEGVAFF. CDR3 nucleotide sequence: TGTGCCTGGAGTGTTGAGGGGGTGGCTTTCTTT.

The rearrangement joins TRBV19 to TRBJ1-2; D uncertain. This CDR3 spans 15 amino acids. The germline gives CDR1 LNHDA, CDR2 SQIVND (reference sequence). Trimming took 2 bases from V and 2 from J, leaving 12 bases between them. The CDR3 sequence is CASSISGRSNYGYTF. In DNA, the CDR3 is TGTGCCAGTAGTATATCAGGCAGGTCGAACTATGGCTACACCTTC. Full variable domain (rest looked up from reference TRBV19 and TRBJ1-2): DGGITQSPKYLFRKEGQNVTLSCEQNLNHDAMYWYRQDPGQGLRLIYYSQIVNDFQKGDIAEGYSVSREKKESFPLTVTSAQKNPTAFYLCASSISGRSNYGYTFGSGTRLTVV.

The chain joins TRBV7-9 to TRBJ2-3; no clear D. Germline V CDR1 and CDR2: SEHNR, FQNEAQ (reference sequence). Trimming left V 5 bases short and J 4 bases short, with 10 bases between. This CDR3 region has 13 residues. The CDR3 coding sequence is TGTGCCAGCAGCCCAAGAGGCGCAGATACGCAGTATTTT. Protein sequence: CASSPRGADTQYF.

V is TRBV11-2 and J is TRBJ2-7; D is undetermined. V dropped 1 base and J dropped 3 bases, with 10 bases sitting between them. The CDR3 is 14 residues long. The germline V gene has CDR1 SGHAT and CDR2 FQNNGV. The CDR3 here is CASSLGADLYEQYF. The CDR3 DNA is TGTGCCAGCAGCTTAGGGGCGGACCTCTACGAGCAGTACTTC. The whole variable domain, remainder taken from reference TRBV11-2 and TRBJ2-7, is EAGVAQSPRYKIIEKRQSVAFWCNPISGHATLYWYQQILGQGPKLLIQFQNNGVVDDSQLPKDRFSAERLKGVDSTLKIQPAKLEDSAVYLCASSLGADLYEQYFGPGTRLTVT.

The rearrangement uses TRBV6-6 and TRBJ1-3, with a tentative D call TRBD1 (6 bases). Germline loops: CDR1 MNHNY, CDR2 SVGAGI (reference sequence). With 10 bases removed from V and 4 bases from J, the gap between germline ends came to 17 bases. The CDR3 consists of 14 residues. Here the CDR3 DNA reads TGTGCCACCTTTGCAGGGGTTCGGGGAAACACCATATATTTT. Its translation: CATFAGVRGNTIYF.

The CDR3 DNA reads TGTGCCAGCAGTCCGGGAGGGGTATTAAGCAATCAGCCCCAGCATTTT. Translating gives CASSPGGVLSNQPQHF. This chain uses TRBV28 with TRBJ1-5; weak D call: TRBD1 (5 bases). Trimming cost V 5 bases and J 1 base, with 15 bases left between them. Germline values: CDR1 MDHEN, CDR2 SYDVKM. This CDR3 is built from 16 residues.

In its sample, this clone was seen a few times. The chain links TRBV18 to TRBJ2-5; D gene unclear. The CDR3 runs 13 residues. CDR1 KGHSH and CDR2 LQKENI come from the germline V gene. V was trimmed by 0 bases and J by 4 bases, leaving 6 bases between them. This CDR3 reads CASSPPNLETQYF. In DNA, the CDR3 is TGTGCCAGCTCACCACCTAACCTAGAGACCCAGTACTTC.